This TCR beta chain was sequenced during a study of blood T cell repertoires in COVID-19. Study summary: Sites across the United States, Italy and Spain contributed samples from acute and convalescent COVID-19. T cells, B-cell-depleted T cells, or PBMCs provided the cDNA or gDNA that served as material.

This clone was detected a few times. Different DNA sequences within this sample yield the same CDR3. Per the study methods: Estimation of nucleated cell counts relied on the amplification of reference gene primers. Data came from immunoSEQ multiplex PCR; TCRdb stores just in-frame clones and leaves some out. V, J and clone size are those of that table, while D and trimming were read from the DNA. The sample lists approximately 230,000 clones; 70% to 85% were seen once. The V end lost 5 bases, the J end lost 0 bases, and 5 bases lay between the germline ends. The CDR3 consists of 13 residues. In germline, CDR1 is SEHNR, CDR2 FQNEAQ (reference sequence).

This clonotype was sampled from a woman aged 35 to 49 with active or convalescent COVID-19. The sample comprised peripheral blood. The chain recombines TRBV7-9 with TRBJ1-3; a possible D gene is TRBD1 (5 bases). CDR3 nucleotides: TGTGCCAGCAGCGACAGCTCTGGAAACACCATATATTTT. It encodes CASSDSSGNTIYF.